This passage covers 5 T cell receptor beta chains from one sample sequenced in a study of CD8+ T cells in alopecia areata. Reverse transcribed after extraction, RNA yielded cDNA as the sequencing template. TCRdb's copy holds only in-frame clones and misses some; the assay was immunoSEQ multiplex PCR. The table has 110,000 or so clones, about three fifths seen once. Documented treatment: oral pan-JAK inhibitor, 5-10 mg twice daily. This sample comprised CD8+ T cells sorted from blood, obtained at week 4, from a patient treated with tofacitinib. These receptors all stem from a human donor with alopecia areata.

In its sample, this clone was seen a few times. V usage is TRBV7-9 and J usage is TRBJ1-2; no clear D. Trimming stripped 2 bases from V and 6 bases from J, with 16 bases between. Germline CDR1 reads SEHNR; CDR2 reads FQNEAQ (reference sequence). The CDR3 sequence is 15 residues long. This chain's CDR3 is CASSLIPAGLDGYTF. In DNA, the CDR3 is TGTGCCAGCAGCTTAATCCCAGCAGGACTGGATGGCTACACCTTC.

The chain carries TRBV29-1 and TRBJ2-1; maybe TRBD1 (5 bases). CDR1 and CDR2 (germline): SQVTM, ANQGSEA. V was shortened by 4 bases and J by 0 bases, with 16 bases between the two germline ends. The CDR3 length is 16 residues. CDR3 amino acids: CSVGQVGHDSYNEQFF. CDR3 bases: TGCAGCGTTGGCCAAGTAGGACATGACTCCTACAATGAGCAGTTCTTC.

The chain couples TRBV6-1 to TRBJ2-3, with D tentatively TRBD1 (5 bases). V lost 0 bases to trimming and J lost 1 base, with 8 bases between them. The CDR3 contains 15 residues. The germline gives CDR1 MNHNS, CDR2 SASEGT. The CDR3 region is CASSEAIQGTDTQYF. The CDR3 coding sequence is TGTGCCAGCAGTGAAGCGATACAGGGCACAGATACGCAGTATTTT.

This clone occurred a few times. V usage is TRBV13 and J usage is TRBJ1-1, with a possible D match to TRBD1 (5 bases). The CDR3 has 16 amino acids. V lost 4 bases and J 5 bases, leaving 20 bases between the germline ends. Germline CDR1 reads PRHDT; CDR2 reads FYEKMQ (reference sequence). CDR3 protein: CASSYGPGTFGTEAFF. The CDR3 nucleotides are TGTGCCAGCAGCTATGGACCGGGGACTTTCGGGACTGAAGCTTTCTTT. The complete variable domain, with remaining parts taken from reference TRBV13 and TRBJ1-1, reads AAGVIQSPRHLIKEKRETATLKCYPIPRHDTVYWYQQGPGQDPQFLISFYEKMQSDKGSIPDRFSAQQFSDYHSELNMSSLELGDSALYFCASSYGPGTFGTEAFFGQGTRLTVV.

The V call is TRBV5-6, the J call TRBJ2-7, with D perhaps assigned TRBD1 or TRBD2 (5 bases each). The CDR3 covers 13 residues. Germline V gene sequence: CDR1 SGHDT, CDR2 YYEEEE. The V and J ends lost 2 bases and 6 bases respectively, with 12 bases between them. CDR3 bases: TGTGCCAGCAGCTTTGGGACCTCCCGCGAGCAGTACTTC. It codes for CASSFGTSREQYF.